The 17 T cell receptor beta chains given below trace back to one sample, sequenced in a study of beta chain features in type 1 diabetes. The authors reverse transcribed all of the isolated RNA, so sequencing captured expressed TCRB transcripts. Here immunoSEQ multiplex PCR was the method, and the copy in TCRdb shows in-frame clones only, minus some. The sample yields more than 120,000 clones, 10% to 15% seen once. These receptors are not linked to any known antigen. The study, taken as a whole, reports: Shorter TCRB CDR3s, moderately but significantly so, were found in Type 1 diabetes patients in all four CD4+ subsets.

The sequenced sample was central memory CD4+ T cells from blood. These TCRs come from a man in his late teens or twenties with type 1 diabetes.

The J gene is TRBJ2-1, the V gene TRBV29-1; no clear D. Trimming took off 0 bases at V and 5 bases at J, with 5 bases between the two ends. The CDR3 extends over 12 amino acids. CDR1 and CDR2 (germline): SQVTM, ANQGSEA. In nucleotides, the CDR3 is TGCAGCGTTGAAGATCCCCACAATGAGCAGTTCTTC. This translates into CSVEDPHNEQFF.

This clone was observed at least ten times. The chain couples TRBV29-1 to TRBJ1-5; 9 bases fit TRBD1. Germline-derived CDR1 and CDR2 are SQVTM and ANQGSEA. This CDR3 is 13 amino acids long. The J segment lost 6 bases and the V segment lost 6 bases, leaving 6 bases of the junction unmatched. CDR3 nucleotide sequence: TGCAGCGTACGGGACAGGGAGAGTCAGCCCCAGCATTTT. The encoded protein is CSVRDRESQPQHF.

This clone has just a few counts. The V gene is TRBV25-1, the J gene TRBJ1-2; no reliable D call. Germline V CDR1 and CDR2: MGHDK, SYGVNS. V was shortened by 4 bases and J by 8 bases, with 14 bases between the two germline ends. This CDR3 has 13 residues. For the CDR3, the DNA is TGTGCCAGCAGTGCCCGACGGGAGGCGGGCTACACCTTC. This encodes CASSARREAGYTF.

The chain has TRBV29-1 and TRBJ1-2; 7 bases map to TRBD1. Germline CDR1 SQVTM, CDR2 ANQGSEA. The CDR3 sequence is 13 residues long. J lost 0 bases, V lost 5 bases, and 3 bases had no gene match. As DNA, the CDR3 is TGCAGCGTTAGGGACAGCCCTAACTATGGCTACACCTTC. Translation gives CSVRDSPNYGYTF.

This clone was picked up a small number of times. The rearrangement joins TRBV28 to TRBJ1-4; D is unresolved. From germline, CDR1 is MDHEN and CDR2 SYDVKM. Between the trimmed V and J ends, which lost 4 bases and 6 bases, there was a span of 12 bases. The CDR3 is 14 residues long. The CDR3 loop reads CASSSEPGHEKLFF. The CDR3 region has the DNA TGTGCCAGCAGTTCAGAACCTGGGCATGAAAAACTGTTTTTT. Full variable domain (outside the CDR3, taken from reference TRBV28 and TRBJ1-4): DVKVTQSSRYLVKRTGEKVFLECVQDMDHENMFWYRQDPGLGLRLIYFSYDVKMKEKGDIPEGYSVSREKKERFSLILESASTNQTSMYLCASSSEPGHEKLFFGSGTQLSVL.

The chain's CDR3 is CATSSGISEAFF. CDR3 in DNA: TGTGCCACCAGCAGCGGGATCTCTGAAGCTTTCTTT. This chain connects TRBV15 to TRBJ1-1; D is uncertain. Germline CDR1 is LNHNV and CDR2 is YYDKDF (reference sequence). V was clipped by 3 bases and J by 6 bases, with 8 bases between them. This CDR3 contains 12 residues.

Of note for this clone: One base away lies a much larger clone, so this may be a sequencing read error. J is TRBJ1-1 and V is TRBV11-1, with no clear D. Per the germline V gene, CDR1 is SGHAT and CDR2 is FQDESV (reference sequence). This CDR3 spans 13 amino acids. The V end lost 1 base, the J end lost 1 base, and 4 bases lay between the germline ends. The chain's CDR3 is CASSLEGNTEAFF. DNA for the CDR3: TGTGCCAGCAGCTTAGAGGGGAACACTGAAGCTTTCTTT.

This clone occurred a few times. The chain has TRBV25-1 and TRBJ2-2; D possibly corresponds to TRBD1 (5 bases). CDR3 size: 14 residues. V was cut by 6 bases and J by 0 bases, with 8 bases left in between. Looked up from germline, CDR1 is MGHDK and CDR2 is SYGVNS. CDR3 DNA: TGTGCCAGCAGCACACAGGCGAACACCGGGGAGCTGTTTTTT. Translation: CASSTQANTGELFF.

The chain carries TRBV7-9 and TRBJ2-2, with TRBD2 matching over 9 bases. The germline V gene has CDR1 SEHNR and CDR2 FQNEAQ (reference sequence). With V trimmed by 1 base and J by 7 bases, 13 bases remained unmatched. The length of the CDR3 is 18 residues. CDR3: CASSLVSSSGADGGELFF. The CDR3, as DNA: TGTGCCAGCAGCTTAGTCTCTTCTAGCGGGGCCGATGGCGGGGAGCTGTTTTTT.

This clone was counted many times. This sequence joins TRBV27 and TRBJ2-7; D is unclear. The CDR3 consists of 11 residues. Trimming shortened V by 4 bases and J by 3 bases, and 4 bases separated the two germline ends. CDR1 is MNHEY, CDR2 SMNVEV, per germline (reference sequence). DNA for the CDR3: TGTGCCAGCAGTTCGTTCTACGAGCAGTACTTC. Translating it yields CASSSFYEQYF.

The chain is built from TRBV7-2 and TRBJ2-1; TRBD1 is a possible D gene (6 bases). The V gene lost 1 base and the J gene lost 4 bases, with 11 bases spanning the gap. The germline V gene has CDR1 SGHTA and CDR2 FQGNSA. The CDR3 sequence is 15 residues long. In DNA, the CDR3 is TGTGCCAGCAGCTTAGTTACAGGGAATTACAATGAGCAGTTCTTC. Protein sequence: CASSLVTGNYNEQFF.

This clone has only a few counts. The genes are TRBV2 and TRBJ1-4, with a weak D call TRBD1 (6 bases). The germline V gene has CDR1 SNHLY and CDR2 FYNNEI. Trimming stripped 3 bases from V and 7 bases from J, with 21 bases between. CDR3 size: 17 residues. In nucleotides, the CDR3 is TGTGCCAGCAGTGAGGGACACTCAGGAGGGCTGGGTGAAAAACTGTTTTTT. As protein: CASSEGHSGGLGEKLFF. Full variable domain (remainder filled in from reference TRBV2 and TRBJ1-4): EPEVTQTPSHQVTQMGQEVILRCVPISNHLYFYWYRQILGQKVEFLVSFYNNEISEKSEIFDDQFSVERPDGSNFTLKIRSTKLEDSAMYFCASSEGHSGGLGEKLFFGSGTQLSVL.

V and J are TRBV9 and TRBJ2-2; TRBD1 agrees at 8 bases. V trimming: 5 bases; J trimming: 4 bases; junction bases outside the gene matches: 7. The CDR3 totals 15 residues. From germline, CDR1 is SGDLS and CDR2 YYNGEE. The CDR3 DNA reads as TGTGCCAGCAGTTTTGGACAGGGAGGCACCGGGGAGCTGTTTTTT. Its protein product is CASSFGQGGTGELFF.

This clone was seen more than once but under ten times. This sequence joins TRBV27 and TRBJ1-2, with D maybe TRBD1 (5 bases). The V and J ends lost 2 bases and 4 bases respectively, with 11 bases between them. The CDR3 sequence is 14 residues long. From germline, CDR1 is MNHEY and CDR2 SMNVEV (reference sequence). The CDR3 sequence is CASSLGTGLYGYTF. CDR3 nucleotide sequence: TGTGCCAGCAGTTTAGGTACAGGCCTCTATGGCTACACCTTC.

This clone was counted at least ten times. This CDR3 is also generated by other DNA sequences in the sample. V is TRBV28 and J is TRBJ1-4; D is unclear. This CDR3 has 12 residues. Between the trimmed V and J ends, which lost 7 bases and 0 bases, there was a span of 3 bases. Germline CDR1 reads MDHEN; CDR2 reads SYDVKM. The CDR3 loop is CASTATNEKLFF. CDR3 nucleotide sequence: TGTGCCAGCACCGCAACTAATGAAAAACTGTTTTTT.

This clone occurred many times. The genes are TRBV30 and TRBJ2-1; D is uncertain. V was trimmed by 0 bases and J by 8 bases, leaving 8 bases between them. Germline loops: CDR1 GTSNPN, CDR2 SVGIG (reference sequence). The length of the CDR3 is 12 residues. CDR3 amino acids: CAWSVEAHEQFF. DNA of the CDR3: TGTGCCTGGAGTGTAGAGGCTCATGAGCAGTTCTTC.

J is TRBJ2-1 and V is TRBV6-1; TRBD1 might be the D (6 bases). CDR3 length: 13 amino acids. Trimming removed 3 bases from V and 10 bases from J, with 13 bases in between. CDR1 MNHNS and CDR2 SASEGT come from the germline V gene. The CDR3 sequence is CASSDEVGTEQFF. The CDR3 DNA reads as TGTGCCAGCAGTGATGAGGTGGGGACAGAGCAGTTCTTC.